This T cell receptor (beta chain) was obtained from a study of cytomegalovirus exposure and HLA in healthy donors. General study findings and limits: The study recorded about 150 TCR beta chains that were cytomegalovirus-associated.

The method was immunoSEQ multiplex PCR; TCRdb's version includes in-frame clones alone and lacks a portion of them. There are about 200,000 clones in the sample; approximately 87% occur only once, and roughly 5.4% lies in the top ten. As to this clone: Its antigen remains unidentified.

The donors were in the roughly 120-subject validation cohort, distinct from the approximately 700-subject first cohort. Germline lookup yields CDR1 MGHRA and CDR2 YSYEKL. V was pared by 3 bases and J by 10 bases, with 9 bases of the junction left unmatched. The CDR3 totals 16 residues. The sequencing input was PBMCs. The chain recombines TRBV4-1 with TRBJ2-1; 13 nucleotides match TRBD2. The sequence was collected from a woman younger than 30 in good health and CMV-seronegative. Here the CDR3 reads CASSHPLAGGPEEQFF. In DNA, the CDR3 is TGCGCCAGCAGCCATCCACTAGCGGGGGGGCCAGAGGAGCAGTTCTTC.